These T cell receptor beta chains were read from a single sample in a study of CD8 T cells in Susac syndrome. TCRdb reprocessed the immunoSEQ multiplex PCR reads with MiXCR, giving one entry per CDR3 protein. The sample records approximately 110,000 distinct CDR3 sequences, 80% to 95% being singletons. The specimen sequenced was CD8+ T cells from PBMCs. Receptors were obtained from a human donor with multiple sclerosis. The CDR3 runs from the conserved cysteine through the conserved F or W. D genes are given only for firm matches. Some rows mark clone size as missing; the rest say once, few, many or name a class of expanded clone.

. | TRBJ1-1 | TRBV7-3 | TRBD1 | CASSLSMTGGTEAFF | TGTGCCAGCAGCTTATCGATGACAGGGGGCACTGAAGCTTTCTTT
. | TRBJ2-7 | TRBV4-1 | . | CASSQEGGIAPYEQYF | TGCGCCAGCAGCCAAGAAGGGGGGATTGCACCCTACGAGCAGTACTTC
. | TRBJ1-2 | TRBV5-1 | . | CASSLGPWDGDGYTF | TGCGCCAGCAGCTTGGGGCCCTGGGACGGCGATGGCTACACCTTC
. | TRBJ2-1 | TRBV7-3 | . | CASSFHDYPPDNEQFF | TGTGCCAGCAGCTTCCATGACTACCCCCCTGACAATGAGCAGTTCTTC
. | TRBJ2-3 | TRBV9 | . | CASSVERVDVGDTQYF | TGTGCCAGCAGCGTAGAAAGGGTGGACGTGGGTGATACGCAGTATTTT
. | TRBJ2-1 | TRBV24-1 | . | CATKGAASDEQFF | TGTGCCACCAAGGGTGCAGCGTCCGATGAGCAGTTCTTC
once | TRBJ2-1 | TRBV15 | TRBD1 | CATSGPDRGEYNEQFF | TGTGCCACCAGCGGACCGGACAGGGGGGAATACAATGAGCAGTTCTTC
. | TRBJ2-4 | TRBV28 | . | CASSVRWGFAKNIQYF | TGTGCCAGCAGTGTTAGATGGGGGTTCGCCAAAAACATTCAGTACTTC
once | TRBJ2-7 | TRBV7-9 | TRBD1 | CASTPRTGQGFSYEQYF | TGTGCCAGCACCCCGAGGACTGGACAGGGGTTTTCCTACGAGCAGTACTTC
. | TRBJ2-1 | TRBV20-1 | . | CSAREGKQGYEQFF | TGCAGTGCTAGAGAGGGGAAACAGGGCTATGAGCAGTTCTTC
. | TRBJ2-7 | TRBV7-3 | . | CASSPPSDSEQYF | TGTGCCAGCAGCCCCCCCTCGGACAGCGAGCAGTACTTC
. | TRBJ2-3 | TRBV29-1 | TRBD2 | CSVEGDSGPPTGTQYF | TGCAGCGTTGAAGGGGATAGCGGGCCTCCTACCGGAACGCAGTATTTT
. | TRBJ2-1 | TRBV20-1 | . | CSAIPSARSYNEQFF | TGCAGTGCTATCCCTTCTGCCAGGTCCTACAATGAGCAGTTCTTC
. | TRBJ2-1 | TRBV20-1 | TRBD2 | CSARDLTSGTYNEQFF | TGCAGTGCTAGAGATTTAACTAGCGGAACCTACAATGAGCAGTTCTTC
once | TRBJ1-2 | TRBV27 | . | CASSFRNLYGYTF | TGTGCCAGCAGTTTCCGGAACCTCTATGGCTACACCTTC
. | TRBJ2-5 | TRBV10-3 | . | CAISDPPPGAWETQYF | TGTGCCATCAGCGACCCCCCCCCGGGGGCCTGGGAGACCCAGTACTTC
once | TRBJ1-5 | TRBV13 | . | CASSYRGEGNQPQHF | TGTGCCAGCAGCTACCGGGGCGAGGGCAATCAGCCCCAGCATTTT
. | TRBJ1-2 | TRBV12-3/TRBV12-4 | TRBD1 | CASRLDRGGGYTF | TGTGCCAGCAGACTCGACAGGGGAGGTGGCTACACCTTC
. | TRBJ1-2 | TRBV5-1 | . | CASSLEGGPNYGYTF | TGCGCCAGCAGCTTGGAGGGCGGTCCTAACTATGGCTACACCTTC
. | TRBJ2-7 | TRBV9 | . | CASSATGTAAYEQYF | TGTGCCAGCAGCGCCACCGGGACGGCCGCCTACGAGCAGTACTTC
. | TRBJ1-5 | TRBV5-1 | . | CASSPAGGSNQPQHF | TGCGCCAGCAGCCCGGCGGGGGGTAGCAATCAGCCCCAGCATTTT
. | TRBJ2-7 | TRBV7-9 | TRBD2 | CASSETSGGSYEQYF | TGTGCCAGCAGCGAGACTAGCGGGGGGTCCTACGAGCAGTACTTC
. | TRBJ2-1 | TRBV28 | . | CASTPTTPRRINEQFF | TGTGCCAGCACCCCGACAACCCCTCGACGGATCAATGAGCAGTTCTTC
once | TRBJ1-1 | TRBV4-1 | . | CASSQTTFNPEAFF | TGCGCCAGCAGCCAAACTACTTTTAATCCTGAAGCTTTCTTT
few | TRBJ2-6 | TRBV24-1 | . | CATSDLKEPGGANVLTF | TGTGCCACCAGTGATTTAAAGGAACCGGGTGGGGCCAACGTCCTGACTTTC
. | TRBJ2-1 | TRBV7-8 | TRBD2 | CASSLSGGAGNEQFF | TGTGCCAGCAGCCTTAGCGGGGGGGCTGGGAATGAGCAGTTCTTC
. | TRBJ2-3 | TRBV20-1 | TRBD2 | CSARDLREARGNTQYF | TGCAGTGCTAGAGATTTAAGGGAAGCGCGGGGGAATACGCAGTATTTT
. | TRBJ1-1 | TRBV4-1 | . | CASSQDRRPHTEAFF | TGCGCCAGCAGCCAAGATAGGCGGCCCCACACTGAAGCTTTCTTT
. | TRBJ1-1 | TRBV2 | TRBD1 | CASSPPPGRGLTEAFF | TGTGCCAGCAGTCCCCCACCGGGCAGGGGGCTCACTGAAGCTTTCTTT
. | TRBJ2-3 | TRBV30 | . | CAWTLGGSLGTDTQYF | TGTGCCTGGACCCTAGGTGGGTCATTGGGCACAGATACGCAGTATTTT
. | TRBJ2-7 | TRBV28 | TRBD2 | CASSPPGGLREQYF | TGTGCCAGCAGTCCCCCGGGGGGGTTGCGCGAGCAGTACTTC
. | TRBJ1-1 | TRBV7-9 | . | CASSPFSENTEAFF | TGTGCCAGCAGCCCATTCTCCGAGAACACTGAAGCTTTCTTT
. | TRBJ2-6 | TRBV5-1 | . | CASSLGDQGWVLTF | TGCGCCAGCAGCTTGGGGGATCAGGGATGGGTCCTGACTTTC
once | TRBJ2-7 | TRBV11-2 | . | CASSQTGGQPYEQYF | TGTGCCAGCAGCCAAACGGGCGGACAGCCCTACGAGCAGTACTTC
once | TRBJ2-5 | TRBV28 | TRBD1 | CASSPPPGTGVRTQYF | TGTGCCAGCAGTCCCCCCCCCGGGACAGGGGTTCGAACCCAGTACTTC
. | TRBJ2-2 | TRBV4-1 | TRBD1 | CASSHLDPDRGPAGELFF | TGCGCCAGCAGCCACCTGGACCCGGACAGGGGCCCAGCCGGGGAGCTGTTTTTT
. | TRBJ1-4 | TRBV7-9 | TRBD1 | CASSSNTGTGSEKLFF | TGTGCCAGCAGTTCCAATACCGGGACAGGAAGCGAAAAACTGTTTTTT
. | TRBJ2-5 | TRBV24-1 | . | CATSDSQRKAGMETQYF | TGTGCCACCAGTGATTCGCAGCGAAAGGCGGGTATGGAGACCCAGTACTTC
. | TRBJ1-1 | TRBV29-1 | . | CSVVGTEGQSTEAFF | TGCAGCGTTGTAGGGACGGAGGGGCAGTCCACTGAAGCTTTCTTT
few | TRBJ1-1 | TRBV9 | TRBD1 | CASSAGQTNTEAFF | TGTGCCAGCAGCGCGGGACAGACGAACACTGAAGCTTTCTTT
. | TRBJ1-4 | TRBV7-8 | TRBD1 | CASSSLPGQGISTNEKLFF | TGTGCCAGCAGCTCTCTCCCGGGACAGGGAATTTCAACTAATGAAAAACTGTTTTTT
. | TRBJ2-1 | TRBV9 | TRBD1 | CASSGTGLSNEQFF | TGTGCCAGCAGCGGGACAGGTCTCAGCAATGAGCAGTTCTTC
. | TRBJ1-2 | TRBV5-1 | . | CASSLAGTSGYTF | TGCGCCAGCAGCTTGGCCGGGACATCTGGCTACACCTTC
. | TRBJ1-1 | TRBV7-9 | . | CASSPGLIEAFF | TGTGCCAGCAGCCCGGGCCTAATTGAAGCTTTCTTT
. | TRBJ2-4 | TRBV11-2 | . | CASSLAVVGSGKNIQYF | TGTGCCAGCAGCTTAGCGGTAGTGGGGTCCGGCAAAAACATTCAGTACTTC
. | TRBJ2-1 | TRBV11-2 | . | CASSSTGLASYNEQFF | TGTGCCAGCAGCTCAACAGGACTTGCCTCCTACAATGAGCAGTTCTTC
. | TRBJ2-4 | TRBV20-1 | TRBD1 | CSARNRGQGKNIQYF | TGCAGTGCTAGAAACAGGGGGCAAGGCAAAAACATTCAGTACTTC
. | TRBJ1-1 | TRBV6-5 | . | CASSYSRQGKAFF | TGTGCCAGCAGTTACTCGCGGCAGGGAAAAGCTTTCTTT
. | TRBJ2-1 | TRBV4-1 | . | CASSPAVGNEQFF | TGCGCCAGCAGCCCGGCCGTGGGTAATGAGCAGTTCTTC